A selection of T cell receptor beta chains follows, all from one sample in a study of shared clonotypes between healthy human individuals. Profiled with immunoSEQ multiplex PCR; TCRdb holds only in-frame clones, not every one. The sample has about 2.3 million clones; around 90% are singletons. Sequenced input: naive CD4+ T cells from PBMCs. These receptors all stem from a man between 18 and 35 years old in good health. Some clones in this sample may be carry-over from other donors' samples. CDR3s leave out the opening cysteine and the closing phenylalanine or tryptophan. Not all rows give a size; the values are once, few, many and, for expanded clones, a class.

V gene	J gene	clone size	CDR3 protein
TRBV5-1	TRBJ2-5	once	ASSLRDRIQETQY
TRBV19	TRBJ2-4	.	ASSQTPSPSGIAKNIQY
TRBV5-4	TRBJ1-1	few	ASSLGGANTEAF
TRBV5-1	TRBJ1-4	.	ASSRGGSNEKLF
TRBV5-8	TRBJ2-5	few	ASSRTGTAEETQY
TRBV5-6	TRBJ2-6	.	ASSPELAGANVLT
TRBV6-1	TRBJ1-1	.	ASWDRGRGNTEAF
TRBV9	TRBJ1-4	.	ASSEIARAGPGKLF
TRBV7-8	TRBJ2-4	.	ASSREYPNIQY
TRBV7-2	TRBJ1-3	.	ASSLVATSGNTIY
TRBV28	TRBJ2-3	.	ASSWSPGGTQY
TRBV2	TRBJ2-2	.	ASSDTGVVAGELF
TRBV20-1	TRBJ1-2	.	SARDGYT
TRBV5-1	TRBJ2-1	.	ASSFQSGGVREQF
TRBV28	TRBJ1-2	.	ASSRTVNYGYT
TRBV29-1	TRBJ2-3	.	SATGLGTDTQY
TRBV21-1	TRBJ2-2	.	ASSQVHTGLTGELF
TRBV9	TRBJ2-1	.	ASSGGQGTEQF
TRBV27	TRBJ1-5	.	ASSLLGGSSNQPQH
TRBV4-2	TRBJ2-4	.	ASSQERGALTPAKNIQY
TRBV28	TRBJ2-3	.	ASRGEDTQY
TRBV28	TRBJ2-1	.	ASRSRKLAGVDEQF
TRBV29-1	TRBJ2-1	.	SGWAGILSSYNEQF
TRBV27	TRBJ1-1	.	ASAWGPNTEAF